Below, one T cell receptor beta chain is given with its context. One end of the junction fails to match germline, which may point to a read error. The source of the sample is a study of cytomegalovirus exposure and HLA in healthy donors. PCR amplification relied on 60 Vbeta primers (plus 13 Jbeta primers). Sequenced by immunoSEQ multiplex PCR; TCRdb stores in-frame clones only, minus some. The table has 200,000 to 250,000 clones, over 80% seen once. The sequenced sample was PBMCs. This receptor was taken from a boy younger than 10 in good health and CMV-seronegative.

The CDR3 loop reads CASSPGLAPYNEQFF. For the CDR3, the DNA is TGTGCTAGCAGCCCTGGACTAGCCCCCTACAATGAGCAGTTCTTC. The chain carries TRBV7-7 and TRBJ2-1; 8 positions match TRBD2. The CDR3 length is 15 residues. Germline V gives CDR1 SSHAT, CDR2 FNYEAQ (reference sequence).